Following are 5 T cell receptor beta chains from one sample sequenced in a study of cytomegalovirus exposure and HLA in healthy donors. The assay was immunoSEQ multiplex PCR, and TCRdb's table has in-frame clones only and misses some. The sample shows about 100,000 clones, around 85% of them seen only once. Sample: PBMCs. All receptors come from a woman aged 18-29 years in good health and CMV-seronegative.

The chain uses TRBV27 and TRBJ2-2; 8 bases match TRBD1. With 5 bases clipped from V and 3 bases from J, the junction kept 5 bases outside the gene matches. Germline V CDR1 and CDR2: MNHEY, SMNVEV (reference sequence). The CDR3 consists of 15 residues. This CDR3 is CASSIQGAYTGELFF. CDR3 coding DNA: TGTGCCAGCAGTATCCAGGGGGCCTACACCGGGGAGCTGTTTTTT.

Only a few counts were recorded for this clone. The chain combines TRBV6-5 with TRBJ1-2; the D is unclear. V was cut by 4 bases and J by 2 bases, with 17 bases left in between. Germline V gives CDR1 MNHEY, CDR2 SVGAGI. The CDR3 is 16 residues long. The CDR3 bases are TGTGCCAGCAGTTTTACCGGAGGGCCAATCAACTATGGCTACACCTTC. Protein sequence: CASSFTGGPINYGYTF.

This chain joins TRBV19 and TRBJ1-5; D possibly corresponds to TRBD1 (5 bases). There are 14 residues in the CDR3. Trimming took 3 bases from V and 6 from J, leaving 12 bases between them. CDR1 LNHDA and CDR2 SQIVND come from the germline V gene (reference sequence). Here the CDR3 reads CASSIGQGGQPQHF. DNA of the CDR3: TGTGCCAGTAGTATCGGGCAGGGTGGTCAGCCCCAGCATTTT.

This clone came up once. The chain is built from TRBV28 and TRBJ1-2; no clear D gene. CDR3 size: 13 residues. The germline CDR1 and CDR2 sequences are MDHEN and SYDVKM. V lost 2 bases and J lost 0, with 4 bases in between. As DNA, the CDR3 is TGTGCCAGCAGTTTAGGCACTAACTATGGCTACACCTTC. Encoded protein: CASSLGTNYGYTF.

Turning to this clone: A read error may account for a junction end that differs from germline. The chain employs TRBV5-1 and TRBJ2-2, with 9 bases that match TRBD1. The CDR3 length is 14 residues. The V gene's germline CDR1 is SGHRS and CDR2 YFSETQ. The CDR3 is CASSLGTGTGELFF. CDR3 in DNA: TGTGCCAGCAGCTTGGGGACAGGGACCGGGGAGCTGTTTTTT.